Below are 10 T cell receptor beta chains sequenced from a single sample in a study of cytomegalovirus exposure and HLA in healthy donors. PCR involved 60 Vbeta and 13 Jbeta primers. Profiled with immunoSEQ multiplex PCR; TCRdb holds only in-frame clones, not every one. The profile shows 150,000 or so clones, 70% to 80% of them singletons. The sequencing sample was made of PBMCs. All receptors come from a woman in her 40s in good health and CMV-seronegative.

This clone was counted a few times. The CDR3 is CASSPIADITYNEQFF. CDR3 nucleotides: TGTGCCAGCAGCCCAATAGCGGATATTACCTACAATGAGCAGTTCTTC. The chain recombines TRBV7-2 with TRBJ2-1, with D possibly being TRBD2 (6 bases). Trimming left V 5 bases short and J 2 bases short, with 16 bases between. CDR1 and CDR2 (germline): SGHTA, FQGNSA. The CDR3 spans 16 residues.

CDR3 region: CASSWGTGNALSPLHF. CDR3 nucleotides: TGTGCCAGCAGTTGGGGGACAGGGAACGCCCTTTCACCCCTCCACTTT. The chain has TRBV27 and TRBJ1-6; TRBD1 matches 9 bases. The germline gives CDR1 MNHEY, CDR2 SMNVEV (reference sequence). J gave up 9 bases and V 4 bases, and 10 bases lay outside the gene matches. This CDR3 region has 16 residues.

This chain links TRBV2 with TRBJ2-5; 16 nucleotides line up with TRBD2. V gave up 6 bases and J gave up 11 bases; unmatched junction bases: 9. CDR1 and CDR2 from the germline V gene are SNHLY and FYNNEI. The CDR3 covers 15 residues. CDR3 amino acids: CASSLTGTSGREQYF. The CDR3, as DNA: TGTGCCAGCAGCCTTACCGGGACTAGCGGGAGGGAGCAGTACTTC.

The chain uses TRBV7-2 and TRBJ1-2, with no clear D. Trimming removed 3 bases from V and 0 bases from J, with 5 bases in between. In germline, CDR1 is SGHTA, CDR2 FQGNSA. The CDR3 has 13 residues. This chain's CDR3 is CASSFQTNYGYTF. Here the CDR3 DNA reads TGTGCCAGCAGCTTCCAGACTAACTATGGCTACACCTTC.

In its sample, this clone was seen a few times. The V gene is TRBV6-4, the J gene TRBJ1-5, with D uncertain. Trimming shortened V by 3 bases and J by 0 bases, and 3 bases separated the two germline ends. Germline V gives CDR1 MRHNA, CDR2 SNTAGT. This CDR3 is 13 amino acids long. The CDR3 DNA reads TGTGCCAGCAGTGAACATAGCAATCAGCCCCAGCATTTT. This encodes CASSEHSNQPQHF.

The rearrangement joins TRBV28 to TRBJ1-3; TRBD1 matches 7 bases. J was trimmed by 4 bases and V by 6 bases; bases with no gene match: 9. Looked up from germline, CDR1 is MDHEN and CDR2 is SYDVKM. The CDR3 runs to 15 residues. CDR3 bases: TGTGCCAGCAGCACTCAGGGGGTTGGGGGAAACACCATATATTTT. It is translated as CASSTQGVGGNTIYF.

The chain couples TRBV19 to TRBJ2-5; D is ambiguous. This CDR3 contains 14 residues. In germline, CDR1 is LNHDA, CDR2 SQIVND (reference sequence). V was shortened by 1 base and J by 2 bases, with 8 bases between the two germline ends. The CDR3 DNA reads as TGTGCCAGTAGTATAGGGGCACATCAAGAGACCCAGTACTTC. As protein: CASSIGAHQETQYF.

The chain joins TRBV7-9 to TRBJ2-2; TRBD1 is a possible D gene (6 bases). The CDR3 extends over 14 amino acids. Germline assignment: CDR1 SEHNR and CDR2 FQNEAQ (reference sequence). V was pared by 6 bases and J by 4 bases, with 12 bases between. The CDR3 sequence is CASRSGVSTGELFF. The CDR3 coding sequence is TGTGCCAGCAGGTCAGGGGTCAGCACCGGGGAGCTGTTTTTT. The whole variable domain, remainder taken from reference TRBV7-9 and TRBJ2-2, is DTGVSQNPRHKITKRGQNVTFRCDPISEHNRLYWYRQTLGQGPEFLTYFQNEAQLEKSRLLSDRFSAERPKGSFSTLEIQRTEQGDSAMYLCASRSGVSTGELFFGEGSRLTVL.

The chain is built from TRBV5-4 and TRBJ2-5, with D perhaps TRBD2 (5 bases). This CDR3 has 14 residues. CDR1 and CDR2 (germline): SGHNT, YYREEE (reference sequence). V was cut by 1 base and J by 2 bases, with 9 bases left in between. CDR3 coding DNA: TGTGCCAGCAGCTTGCTGGGAGCTCAAGAGACCCAGTACTTC. Its protein product is CASSLLGAQETQYF.

This chain links TRBV28 with TRBJ2-5; 7 bases match TRBD2. There are 15 residues in the CDR3. V dropped 3 bases and J dropped 2; count of bases not matched to a gene: 6. CDR1 is MDHEN, CDR2 SYDVKM, per germline. For the CDR3, the DNA is TGTGCCAGCAGTTTGAGTTCTAGCGGTCAAGAGACCCAGTACTTC. Protein product: CASSLSSSGQETQYF. The full variable domain, its missing parts supplied by reference TRBV28 and TRBJ2-5, is DVKVTQSSRYLVKRTGEKVFLECVQDMDHENMFWYRQDPGLGLRLIYFSYDVKMKEKGDIPEGYSVSREKKERFSLILESASTNQTSMYLCASSLSSSGQETQYFGPGTRLLVL.